This TCR beta chain is drawn from a study of vaccination and CD4 T cells after COVID-19. Across the study: Stimuli were overlapping spike peptide pools of SARS-CoV-2 and three common cold coronaviruses (HCoV-NL63, HCoV-OC43, HCoV-229E).

Once obtained from cultured CD4+ T cells, the DNA was sequenced using the Oncomine TCR Beta short-read assay. Each CDR3 protein is one row after TCRdb ran MiXCR on the PCR reads. The repertoire holds 28,000 or so distinct CDR3 sequences, with approximately 37% as singletons. Documented treatment: roughly ten-day PBMC culture with coronavirus spike peptide pools or control peptides (ViraFEST assay). Each well held under 2.5 million PBMCs in IL-2 (around 10 IU/ml) medium with roughly 9.7 ug/ml peptide pools. Remarks on this clonotype: Its matching antigen is unknown.

Trimming left V 2 bases short and J 7 bases short, with 8 bases between. This CDR3 contains 12 residues. Germline V gene lookup returns CDR1 SGHTA and CDR2 FQGNSA. Material for sequencing was CD4+ T cells from blood, cultured in vitro. This clonotype was obtained from a human donor who had recovered from COVID-19. The V and J genes are TRBV7-2 and TRBJ1-2; D ambiguous. Here the CDR3 DNA reads TGTGCCAGCAGCTTACGGGGTAGTGGCTACACCTTC. This translates into CASSLRGSGYTF. The whole variable domain, filled in from reference TRBV7-2 and TRBJ1-2, reads GAGVSQSPSNKVTEKGKDVELRCDPISGHTALYWYRQSLGQGLEFLIYFQGNSAPDKSGLPSDRFSAERTGGSVSTLTIQRTQQEDSAVYLCASSLRGSGYTFGSGTRLTVV.